A selection of T cell receptor beta chains follows, all from one sample in a study of OX40 agonist ivuxolimab in advanced cancers. Assay used: immunoSEQ multiplex PCR; TCRdb lists only in-frame clones, some missing. The sample gives over 70,000 clones, approximately 91% of which show up once; about 0.3% is in the top ten. The sample consisted of CD4+ or CD8+ T cells sorted from blood, taken in a trial of the OX40 agonist ivuxolimab. Source of these receptors: an adult with an advanced solid tumor such as melanoma, head and neck, liver or kidney cancer. Both conserved end residues are part of each CDR3. The D gene is left open where the match is weak. Clone size appears in some rows only: once, few, many, or a class for an expanded clone.

J,size,D,V,DNA,CDR3
TRBJ2-2,.,TRBD1,TRBV19,TGTGCCAGTACCCCTGACAGGGGACGGACCGGGGAGCTGTTTTTT,CASTPDRGRTGELFF
TRBJ1-4,.,TRBD1,TRBV4-1,TGCGCCAGCAGCCAAGGGACAGGGGAAAGGGCAACTAATGAAAAACTGTTTTTT,CASSQGTGERATNEKLFF
TRBJ1-1,.,.,TRBV18,TGTGCCAGCTCACTAGGGGGGAACACTGAAGCTTTCTTT,CASSLGGNTEAFF
TRBJ1-4,.,.,TRBV7-9,TGTGCCAGCAGCCCCCGAGGAGGGATCGATGAAAAACTGTTTTTT,CASSPRGGIDEKLFF
TRBJ1-4,.,TRBD1,TRBV25-1,TGTGCCAGCAGTGACAGGGGGCGGACTAATGAAAAACTGTTTTTT,CASSDRGRTNEKLFF
TRBJ1-2,once,.,TRBV5-1,TGCGCCAGCAGCTTGCAGGGAAGCTATGGCTACACCTTC,CASSLQGSYGYTF
TRBJ2-6,.,.,TRBV5-5,TGTGCCAGCAGCTTGGTGCCTAGCCTCCGTTCTGGGGCCAACGTCCTGACTTTC,CASSLVPSLRSGANVLTF
TRBJ2-1,.,.,TRBV5-1,TGCGCCAGCAATCCGGGAGAGGACTACAATGAGCAGTTCTTC,CASNPGEDYNEQFF
TRBJ2-2,.,.,TRBV5-1,TGCGCCAGCAGCGACCCGAACACCGGGGAGCTGTTTTTT,CASSDPNTGELFF
TRBJ2-5,once,TRBD2,TRBV4-2,TGTGCCAGCAGCCAAGATGGTCGGTCGGGACTAGCGGGAAGGACCCAGTACTTC,CASSQDGRSGLAGRTQYF
TRBJ1-3,.,.,TRBV5-1,TGCGCCAGCAGCTTGGTCCTGAGGGGAGCTGGAAACACCATATATTTT,CASSLVLRGAGNTIYF
TRBJ2-5,.,TRBD2,TRBV18,TGTGCCAGCTCACCCATAGCGGGAGGGTACGAGACCCAGTACTTC,CASSPIAGGYETQYF
TRBJ2-5,.,TRBD1,TRBV19,TGTGCCAGTAGACAAACCGGGACAGGGGAAGAGACCCAGTACTTC,CASRQTGTGEETQYF
TRBJ2-7,.,.,TRBV6-5,TGTGCCAGCAACCAAAGGACCGGGACGTACGAGCAGTACTTC,CASNQRTGTYEQYF
TRBJ2-1,.,.,TRBV5-1,TGCGCCAGCAGATACGGGCAGGGGTTGGGGAATGAGCAGTTCTTC,CASRYGQGLGNEQFF
TRBJ2-2,.,TRBD2,TRBV5-1,TGCGCCAGCAGTTCGACTAGCGGCCTCACCGGGGAGCTGTTTTTT,CASSSTSGLTGELFF
TRBJ2-2,.,.,TRBV5-4,TGTGCCAGCAGCTTAGGAACGTTCGCGAACACCGGGGAGCTGTTTTTT,CASSLGTFANTGELFF
TRBJ2-6,.,.,TRBV5-1,TGCGCCAGCAGCTTGAGGATCTCTGGGGCCAACGTCCTGACTTTC,CASSLRISGANVLTF
TRBJ2-5,.,TRBD2,TRBV28,TGTGCCACCATCGGCGGGGGTAGAGAGACCCAGTACTTC,CATIGGGRETQYF
TRBJ2-2,.,TRBD1,TRBV4-2,TGTGCCAGCAGCCGCAACTCAGGAACAGGGGGCCGGAGCGGGGAGCTGTTTTTT,CASSRNSGTGGRSGELFF
TRBJ2-7,.,TRBD1,TRBV10-3,TGTGCCATCAGTGGGACAGGGGGCGAGCAGTACTTC,CAISGTGGEQYF
TRBJ2-1,.,.,TRBV7-2,TGTGCCAGCAGCTTAGTTGTCAATGAGCAGTTCTTC,CASSLVVNEQFF
TRBJ1-1,.,.,TRBV5-4,TGTGCCAGCAGCTTGGGACCAGCCCTGAACACTGAAGCTTTCTTT,CASSLGPALNTEAFF
TRBJ2-5,once,.,TRBV2,TGTGCCAGCAGTGAATTGGAGGGTGAGACCCAGTACTTC,CASSELEGETQYF
TRBJ1-5,once,.,TRBV27,TGTGCCAGCAAGGGACACGCTAGCAATCAGCCCCAGCATTTT,CASKGHASNQPQHF
TRBJ2-1,.,TRBD1,TRBV6-5,TGTGCCAGCAGTTACCTACCGGGACAGGGAGCAAATGAGCAGTTCTTC,CASSYLPGQGANEQFF
TRBJ2-1,.,.,TRBV28,TGTGCCAGCAGCCAAATACAGGGTAGGTCCTACAATGAGCAGTTCTTC,CASSQIQGRSYNEQFF
TRBJ2-3,.,.,TRBV2,TGTGCCAGCACCCCCCACCCCGGGGCCGGTAGGCAGTATTTT,CASTPHPGAGRQYF
TRBJ1-5,once,.,TRBV19,TGTGCCAGTAGTAAGAGATATAGCAATCAGCCCCAGCATTTT,CASSKRYSNQPQHF
TRBJ2-2,.,TRBD2,TRBV18,TGTGCCAGCTCACCTCTAGCGGGAGCTTCGAACACCGGGGAGCTGTTTTTT,CASSPLAGASNTGELFF
TRBJ2-7,.,.,TRBV28,TGTGCCAGCAGTCCGCCGGACAGACTACCCTACGAGCAGTACTTC,CASSPPDRLPYEQYF
TRBJ2-7,.,.,TRBV5-1,TGCGCCAGCAGCTTGTTAGAGACGGGCTCCTACGAGCAGTACTTC,CASSLLETGSYEQYF
TRBJ2-5,.,.,TRBV19,TGTGCCAGTTCTTTAGGACCTCAAGAGACCCAGTACTTC,CASSLGPQETQYF
TRBJ1-1,once,TRBD1,TRBV28,TGTGCCAGGATCCAGGGGGTGGCTTTCTTT,CARIQGVAFF
TRBJ2-7,.,TRBD2,TRBV11-2,TGTGCCAGCAGCTCCGTAGCGGGAGTTTACGAGCAGTACTTC,CASSSVAGVYEQYF
TRBJ2-7,.,TRBD1,TRBV7-2,TGTGCCAGCAGCTTAGCGGGACAGGGGGCCTACGAGCAGTACTTC,CASSLAGQGAYEQYF
TRBJ2-7,.,TRBD2,TRBV6-1,TGTGCCAGCAGCGCTAGCGGGAGTGGCTACGAGCAGTACTTC,CASSASGSGYEQYF
TRBJ2-1,.,.,TRBV27,TGTGCCAGCAGCTTGGGCGGGCGGTCCTACAATGAGCAGTTCTTC,CASSLGGRSYNEQFF
TRBJ1-5,once,.,TRBV7-3,TGTGCCAGCAGCCTTAGTCGGAGAGACGGTCAGCCCCAGCATTTT,CASSLSRRDGQPQHF
TRBJ1-2,.,.,TRBV6-5,TGTGCCAGCAGTTATTCGAGGGCGATCTATGGCTACACCTTC,CASSYSRAIYGYTF
TRBJ2-3,.,.,TRBV6-5,TGTGCCAGCAGTATAACAGGGGGGGGCGCAGATACGCAGTATTTT,CASSITGGGADTQYF
TRBJ2-7,.,.,TRBV7-7,TGTGCCAGCAGCTTAGTTTTGGTCAGCGATTACGAGCAGTACTTC,CASSLVLVSDYEQYF
TRBJ2-2,once,.,TRBV2,TGTGCCAGCTACAAGAACACCGGGGAGCTGTTTTTT,CASYKNTGELFF
TRBJ1-4,.,.,TRBV4-3,TGCGCCAGCAGCCAAGATGCCAGGGGAGTGTATGAAAAACTGTTTTTT,CASSQDARGVYEKLFF
TRBJ2-1,.,.,TRBV5-1,TGCGCCAGCAGCTTGGCCGGTAAGCCCCCCAATGAGCAGTTCTTC,CASSLAGKPPNEQFF